Sequencing of this T cell receptor beta chain was carried out in a study of cytomegalovirus exposure and HLA in healthy donors. Study observations and caveats: Follow-up analysis later connected one missense variant in DCLRE1C with trimming of TCR beta V- and J-genes.

The PCR had 60 Vbeta and 13 Jbeta primers. Clones were read by immunoSEQ multiplex PCR, and TCRdb kept only the in-frame ones, dropping some. The table lists some 150,000 clones, roughly 79% of them singletons, with about 1.7% in the top ten. V gave up 3 bases and J gave up 3 bases, with 9 bases separating them. This CDR3 has 14 residues. CDR1 is SNHLY and CDR2 is FYNNEI in the germline V gene. Remarks on this clone: Its target is unknown.

The sequence derives from a woman aged 25-40 years in good health and CMV-seronegative. The chain employs TRBV2 and TRBJ1-3; no firm D call. The sequenced sample consisted of PBMCs. The CDR3 DNA reads as TGTGCCAGCAGTGAGTCTCGGGTTGGAAACACCATATATTTT. Its protein product is CASSESRVGNTIYF.